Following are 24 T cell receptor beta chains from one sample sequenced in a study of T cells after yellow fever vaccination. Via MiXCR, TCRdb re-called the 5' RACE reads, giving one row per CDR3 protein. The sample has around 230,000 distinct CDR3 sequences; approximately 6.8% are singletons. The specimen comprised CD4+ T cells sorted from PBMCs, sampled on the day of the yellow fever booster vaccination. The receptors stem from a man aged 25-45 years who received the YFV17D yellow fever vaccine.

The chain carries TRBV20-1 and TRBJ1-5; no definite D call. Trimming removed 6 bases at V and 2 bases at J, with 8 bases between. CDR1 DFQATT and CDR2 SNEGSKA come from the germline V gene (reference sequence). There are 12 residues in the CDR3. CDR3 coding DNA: TGCAGTGCCGCGAGGGGCAATCAGCCCCAGCATTTT. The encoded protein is CSAARGNQPQHF.

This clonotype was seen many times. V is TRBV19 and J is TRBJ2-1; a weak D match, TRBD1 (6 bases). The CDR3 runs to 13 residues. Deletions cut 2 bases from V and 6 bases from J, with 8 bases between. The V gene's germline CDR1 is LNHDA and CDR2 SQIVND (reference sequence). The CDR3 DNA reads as TGTGCCAGTAGTATAACAGGGATCAATGAGCAGTTCTTC. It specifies CASSITGINEQFF. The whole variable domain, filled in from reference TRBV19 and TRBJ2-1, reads DGGITQSPKYLFRKEGQNVTLSCEQNLNHDAMYWYRQDPGQGLRLIYYSQIVNDFQKGDIAEGYSVSREKKESFPLTVTSAQKNPTAFYLCASSITGINEQFFGPGTRLTVL.

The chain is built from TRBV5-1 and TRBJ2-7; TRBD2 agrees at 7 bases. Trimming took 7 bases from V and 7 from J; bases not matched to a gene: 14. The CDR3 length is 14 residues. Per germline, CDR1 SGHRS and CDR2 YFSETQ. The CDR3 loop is CASGREPLPLEQYF. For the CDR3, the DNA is TGCGCCAGCGGGCGGGAGCCACTTCCCTTGGAGCAGTACTTC. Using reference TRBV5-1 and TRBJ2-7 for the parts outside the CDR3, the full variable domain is KAGVTQTPRYLIKTRGQQVTLSCSPISGHRSVSWYQQTPGQGLQFLFEYFSETQRNKGNFPGRFSGRQFSNSRSEMNVSTLELGDSALYLCASGREPLPLEQYFGPGTRLTVT.

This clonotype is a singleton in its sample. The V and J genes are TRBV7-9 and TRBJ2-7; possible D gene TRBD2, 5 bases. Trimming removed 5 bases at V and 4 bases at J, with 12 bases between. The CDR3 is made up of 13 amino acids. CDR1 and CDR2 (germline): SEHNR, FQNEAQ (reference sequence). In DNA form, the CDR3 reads TGTGCCAGCAGCCTGTCTCGGGGTTACGAGCAGTACTTC. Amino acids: CASSLSRGYEQYF.

The CDR3 spells CASSFASGMNTGELFF. As DNA, the CDR3 is TGCGCCAGCAGCTTCGCTAGCGGGATGAACACCGGGGAGCTGTTTTTT. This chain links TRBV5-1 with TRBJ2-2, with 9 bases identical to TRBD2. Per the germline V gene, CDR1 is SGHRS and CDR2 is YFSETQ. Unmatched junction bases numbered 3, after V lost 2 bases and J lost 1 base. CDR3 length: 16 residues. Drawing the rest from reference TRBV5-1 and TRBJ2-2, the complete variable domain is KAGVTQTPRYLIKTRGQQVTLSCSPISGHRSVSWYQQTPGQGLQFLFEYFSETQRNKGNFPGRFSGRQFSNSRSEMNVSTLELGDSALYLCASSFASGMNTGELFFGEGSRLTVL.

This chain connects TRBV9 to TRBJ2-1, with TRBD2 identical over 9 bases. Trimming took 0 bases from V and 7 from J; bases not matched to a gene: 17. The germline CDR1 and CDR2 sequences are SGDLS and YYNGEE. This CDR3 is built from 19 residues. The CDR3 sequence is CASSVEGSGRTPAWNEQFF. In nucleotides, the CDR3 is TGTGCCAGCAGCGTAGAAGGAAGCGGGAGGACCCCTGCTTGGAATGAGCAGTTCTTC.

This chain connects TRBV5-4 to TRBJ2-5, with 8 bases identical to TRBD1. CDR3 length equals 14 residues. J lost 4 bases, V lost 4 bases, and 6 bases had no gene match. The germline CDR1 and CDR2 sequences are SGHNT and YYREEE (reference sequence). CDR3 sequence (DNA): TGTGCCAGCAGCCAGGGGGCCGATATAGAGACCCAGTACTTC. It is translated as CASSQGADIETQYF.

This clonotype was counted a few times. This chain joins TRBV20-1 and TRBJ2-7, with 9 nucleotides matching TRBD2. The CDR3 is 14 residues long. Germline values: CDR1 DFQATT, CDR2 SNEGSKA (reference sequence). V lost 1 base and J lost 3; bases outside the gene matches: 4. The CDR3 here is CSARVAGVYYEQYF. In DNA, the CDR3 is TGCAGTGCTAGAGTAGCGGGAGTTTACTACGAGCAGTACTTC.

Here the CDR3 reads CASSLDLLETQYF. In DNA, the CDR3 is TGTGCCAGCAGCTTAGACCTGTTGGAGACCCAGTACTTC. The gene calls are TRBV7-8 and TRBJ2-5, with D unresolved. Germline V CDR1 and CDR2: SGHVS, FQNEAQ. The ends were cut back, 1 base at V and 5 bases at J, with 8 bases in the middle. CDR3 length: 13 residues.

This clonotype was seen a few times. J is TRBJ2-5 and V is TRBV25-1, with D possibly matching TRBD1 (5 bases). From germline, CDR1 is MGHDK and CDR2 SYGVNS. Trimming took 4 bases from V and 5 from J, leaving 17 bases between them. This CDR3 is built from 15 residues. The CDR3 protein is CASSARGGTTETQYF. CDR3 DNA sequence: TGTGCCAGCAGTGCAAGGGGCGGAACAACGGAGACCCAGTACTTC.

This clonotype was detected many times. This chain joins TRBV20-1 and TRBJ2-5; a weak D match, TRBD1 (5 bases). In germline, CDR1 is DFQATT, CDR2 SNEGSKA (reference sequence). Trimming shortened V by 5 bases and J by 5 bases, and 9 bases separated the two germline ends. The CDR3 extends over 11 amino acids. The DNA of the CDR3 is TGCAGTGCTGGCAAGGGGGAGACCCAGTACTTC. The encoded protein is CSAGKGETQYF.

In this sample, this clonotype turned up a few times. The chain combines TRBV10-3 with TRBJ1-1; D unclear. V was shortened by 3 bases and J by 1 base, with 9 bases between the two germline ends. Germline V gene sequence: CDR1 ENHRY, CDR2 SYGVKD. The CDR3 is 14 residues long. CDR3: CAISDPRQNTEAFF. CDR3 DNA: TGTGCCATCAGTGACCCAAGACAGAACACTGAAGCTTTCTTT.

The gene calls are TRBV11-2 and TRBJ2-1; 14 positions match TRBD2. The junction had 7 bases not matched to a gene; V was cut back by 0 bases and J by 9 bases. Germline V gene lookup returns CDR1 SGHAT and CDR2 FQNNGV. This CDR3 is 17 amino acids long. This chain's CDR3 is CASSLDSTSGRVGEQFF. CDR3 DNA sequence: TGTGCCAGCAGCTTAGACTCGACTAGCGGGAGGGTCGGTGAGCAGTTCTTC.

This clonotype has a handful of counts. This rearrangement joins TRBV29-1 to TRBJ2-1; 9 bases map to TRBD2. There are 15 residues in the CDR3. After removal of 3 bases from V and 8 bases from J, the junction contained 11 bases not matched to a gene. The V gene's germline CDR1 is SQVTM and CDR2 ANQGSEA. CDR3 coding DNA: TGCAGCGTTGATAGGGAGCGCGGGAGGGTGTATGAGCAGTTCTTC. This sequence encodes CSVDRERGRVYEQFF.

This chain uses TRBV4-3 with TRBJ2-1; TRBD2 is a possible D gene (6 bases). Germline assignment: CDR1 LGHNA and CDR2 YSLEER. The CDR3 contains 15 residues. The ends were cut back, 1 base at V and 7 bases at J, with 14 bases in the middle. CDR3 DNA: TGCGCCAGCAGCCAAGTGTCGGGAGTGGCTAATGAGCAGTTCTTC. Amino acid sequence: CASSQVSGVANEQFF.

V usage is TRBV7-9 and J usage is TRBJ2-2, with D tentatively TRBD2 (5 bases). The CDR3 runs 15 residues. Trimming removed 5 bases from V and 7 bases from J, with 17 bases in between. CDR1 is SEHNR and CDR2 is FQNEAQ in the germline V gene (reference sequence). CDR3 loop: CASSPRPGSGGELFF. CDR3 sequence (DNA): TGTGCCAGCAGCCCCCGTCCGGGGTCGGGCGGGGAGCTGTTTTTT.

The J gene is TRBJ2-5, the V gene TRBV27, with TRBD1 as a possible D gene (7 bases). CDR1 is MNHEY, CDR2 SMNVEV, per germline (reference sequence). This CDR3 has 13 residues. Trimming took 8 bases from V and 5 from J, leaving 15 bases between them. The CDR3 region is CASRRGRDETQYF. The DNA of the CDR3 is TGTGCCAGCCGGAGGGGGCGGGATGAGACCCAGTACTTC.

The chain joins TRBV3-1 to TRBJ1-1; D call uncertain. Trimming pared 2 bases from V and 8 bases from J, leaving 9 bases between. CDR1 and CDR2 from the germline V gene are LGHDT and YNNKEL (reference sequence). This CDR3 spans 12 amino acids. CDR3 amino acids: CASSQSEEEAFF. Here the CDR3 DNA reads TGTGCCAGCAGCCAATCGGAGGAGGAAGCTTTCTTT.

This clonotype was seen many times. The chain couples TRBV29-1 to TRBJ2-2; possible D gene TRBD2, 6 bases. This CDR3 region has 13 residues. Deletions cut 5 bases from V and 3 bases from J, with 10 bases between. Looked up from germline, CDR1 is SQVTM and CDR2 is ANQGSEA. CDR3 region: CSVRPGDTGELFF. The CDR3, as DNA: TGCAGCGTTAGACCGGGAGACACCGGGGAGCTGTTTTTT.

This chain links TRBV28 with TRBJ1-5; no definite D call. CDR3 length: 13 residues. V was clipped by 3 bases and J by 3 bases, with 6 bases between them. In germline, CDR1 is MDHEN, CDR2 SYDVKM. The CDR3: CASSLRPNQPQHF. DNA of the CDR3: TGTGCCAGCAGTTTGCGGCCCAATCAGCCCCAGCATTTT.

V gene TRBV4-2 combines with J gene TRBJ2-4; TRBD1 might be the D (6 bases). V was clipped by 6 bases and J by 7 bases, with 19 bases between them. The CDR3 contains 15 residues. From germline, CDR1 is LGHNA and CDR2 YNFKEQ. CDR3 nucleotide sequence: TGTGCCAGCAGTCCCAGGGGAGAGAGGATGAACATTCAGTACTTC. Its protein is CASSPRGERMNIQYF.

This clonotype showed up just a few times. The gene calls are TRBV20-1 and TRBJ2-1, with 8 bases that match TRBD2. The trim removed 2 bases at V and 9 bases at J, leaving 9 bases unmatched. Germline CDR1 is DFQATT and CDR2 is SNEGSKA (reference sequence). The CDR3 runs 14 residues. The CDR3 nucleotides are TGCAGTGCTAGATTAAGCGGGAGAACGAGTGAGCAGTTCTTC. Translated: CSARLSGRTSEQFF.

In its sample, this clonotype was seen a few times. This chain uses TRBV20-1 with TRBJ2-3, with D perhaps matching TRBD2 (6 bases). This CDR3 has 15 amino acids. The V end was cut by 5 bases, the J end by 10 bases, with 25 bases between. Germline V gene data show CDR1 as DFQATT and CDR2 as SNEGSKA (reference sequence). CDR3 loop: CSAPDLNRGTGAQYF. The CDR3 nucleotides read TGCAGTGCTCCCGACCTGAATCGAGGAACGGGGGCGCAGTATTTT.

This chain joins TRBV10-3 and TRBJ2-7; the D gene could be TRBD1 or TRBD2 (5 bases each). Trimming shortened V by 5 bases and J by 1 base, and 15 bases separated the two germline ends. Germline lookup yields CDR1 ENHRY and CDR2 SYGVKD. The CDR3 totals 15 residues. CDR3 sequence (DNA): TGTGCCATCAGTCCGAGCCTCGGGGCGTCCTACGAGCAGTACTTC. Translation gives CAISPSLGASYEQYF.